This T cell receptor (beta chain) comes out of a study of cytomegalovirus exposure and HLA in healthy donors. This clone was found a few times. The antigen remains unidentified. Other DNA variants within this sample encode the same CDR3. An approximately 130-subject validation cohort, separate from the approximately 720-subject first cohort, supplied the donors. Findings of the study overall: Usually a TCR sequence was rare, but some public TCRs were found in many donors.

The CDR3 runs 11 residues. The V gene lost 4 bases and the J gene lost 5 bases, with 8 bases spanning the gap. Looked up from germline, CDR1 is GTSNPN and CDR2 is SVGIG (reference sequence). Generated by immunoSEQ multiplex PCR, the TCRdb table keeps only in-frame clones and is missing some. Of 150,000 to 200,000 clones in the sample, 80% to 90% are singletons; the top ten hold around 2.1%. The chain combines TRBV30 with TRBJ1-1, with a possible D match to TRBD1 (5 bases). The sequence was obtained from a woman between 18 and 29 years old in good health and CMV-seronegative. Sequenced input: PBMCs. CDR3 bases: TGTGCCTGGACAGGGTATACTGAAGCTTTCTTT. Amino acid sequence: CAWTGYTEAFF.